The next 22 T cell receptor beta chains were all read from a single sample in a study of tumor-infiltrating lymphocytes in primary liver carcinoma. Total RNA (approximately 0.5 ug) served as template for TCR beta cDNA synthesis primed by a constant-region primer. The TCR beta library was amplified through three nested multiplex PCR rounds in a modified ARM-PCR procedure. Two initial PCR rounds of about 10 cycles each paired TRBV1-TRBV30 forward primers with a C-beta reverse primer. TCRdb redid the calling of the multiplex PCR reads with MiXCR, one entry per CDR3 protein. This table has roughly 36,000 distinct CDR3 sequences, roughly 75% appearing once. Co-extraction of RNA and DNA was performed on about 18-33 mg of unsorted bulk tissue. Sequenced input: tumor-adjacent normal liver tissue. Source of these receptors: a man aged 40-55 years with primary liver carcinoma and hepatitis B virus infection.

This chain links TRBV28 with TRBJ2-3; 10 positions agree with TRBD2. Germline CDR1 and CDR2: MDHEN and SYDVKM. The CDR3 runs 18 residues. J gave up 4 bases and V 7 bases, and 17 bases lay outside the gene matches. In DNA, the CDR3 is TGTGCCAGCAATGGGCTAGCGGGAGAGATTTTAGCCCCAGATACGCAGTATTTT. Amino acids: CASNGLAGEILAPDTQYF.

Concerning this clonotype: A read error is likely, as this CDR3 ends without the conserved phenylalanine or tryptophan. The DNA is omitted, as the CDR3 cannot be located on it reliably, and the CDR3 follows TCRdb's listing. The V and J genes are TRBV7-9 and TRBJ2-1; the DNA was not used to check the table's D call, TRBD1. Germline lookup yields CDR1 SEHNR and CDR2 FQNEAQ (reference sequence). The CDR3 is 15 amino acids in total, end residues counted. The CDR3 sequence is CASSDSLSEHNELFL.

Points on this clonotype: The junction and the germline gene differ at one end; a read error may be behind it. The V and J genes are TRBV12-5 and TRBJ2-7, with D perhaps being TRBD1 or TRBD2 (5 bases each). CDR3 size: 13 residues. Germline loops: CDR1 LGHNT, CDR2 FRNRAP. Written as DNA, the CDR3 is TGTGCGAGTGAGGGGACCGATTCCTATGAGCAGTACTTC. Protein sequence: CASEGTDSYEQYF. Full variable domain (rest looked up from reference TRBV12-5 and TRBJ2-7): DARVTQTPRHKVTEMGQEVTMRCQPILGHNTVFWYRQTMMQGLELLAYFRNRAPLDDSGMPKDRFSAEMPDATLATLKIQPSEPRDSAVYFCASEGTDSYEQYFGPGTRLTVT.

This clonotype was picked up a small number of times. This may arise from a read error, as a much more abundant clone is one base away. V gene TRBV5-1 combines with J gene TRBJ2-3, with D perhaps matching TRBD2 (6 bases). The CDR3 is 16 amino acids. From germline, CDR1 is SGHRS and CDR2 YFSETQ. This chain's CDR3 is CASSLNGRTSTDTQCF. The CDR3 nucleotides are TGCGCCAGCAGCTTGAACGGCCGCACTAGCACAGATACGCAGTGTTTT.

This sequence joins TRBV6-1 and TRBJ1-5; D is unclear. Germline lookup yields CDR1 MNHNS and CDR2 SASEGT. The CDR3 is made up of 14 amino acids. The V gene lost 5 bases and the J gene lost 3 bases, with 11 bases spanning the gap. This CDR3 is CASSTHKTNQPQHF. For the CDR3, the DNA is TGTGCCAGCAGTACCCATAAGACCAATCAGCCCCAGCATTTT.

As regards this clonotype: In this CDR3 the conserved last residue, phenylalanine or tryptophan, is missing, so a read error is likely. Here the CDR3 reads CASSGRTGTGTYGYTL. CDR3 in DNA: TGTGCTAGCAGCGGCCGGACCGGGACAGGGACCTATGGCTACACCTTA. The chain links TRBV5-6 to TRBJ1-2; 9 nucleotides line up with TRBD1. Germline lookup yields CDR1 SGHDT and CDR2 YYEEEE. CDR3 length equals 16 residues.

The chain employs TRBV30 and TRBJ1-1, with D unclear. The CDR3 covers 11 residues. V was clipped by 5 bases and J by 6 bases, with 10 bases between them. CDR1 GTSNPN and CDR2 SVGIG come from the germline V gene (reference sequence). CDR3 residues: CAWPRDAEAFF. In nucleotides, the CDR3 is TGTGCCTGGCCCCGCGACGCTGAAGCTTTCTTT.

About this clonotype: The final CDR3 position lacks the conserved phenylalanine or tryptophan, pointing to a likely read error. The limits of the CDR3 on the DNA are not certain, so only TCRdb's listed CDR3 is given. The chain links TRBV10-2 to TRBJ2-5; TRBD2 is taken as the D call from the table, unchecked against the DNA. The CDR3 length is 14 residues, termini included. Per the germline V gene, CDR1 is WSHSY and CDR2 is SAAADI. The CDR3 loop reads CASRGLAGGETRYL.

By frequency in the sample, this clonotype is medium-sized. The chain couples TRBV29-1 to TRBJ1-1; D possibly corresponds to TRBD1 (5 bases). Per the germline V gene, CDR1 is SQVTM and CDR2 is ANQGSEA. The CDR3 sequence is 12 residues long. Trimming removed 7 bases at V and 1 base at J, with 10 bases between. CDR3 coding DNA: TGCAGCGCCGGGACGGGGAACACTGAAGCTTTCTTT. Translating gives CSAGTGNTEAFF.

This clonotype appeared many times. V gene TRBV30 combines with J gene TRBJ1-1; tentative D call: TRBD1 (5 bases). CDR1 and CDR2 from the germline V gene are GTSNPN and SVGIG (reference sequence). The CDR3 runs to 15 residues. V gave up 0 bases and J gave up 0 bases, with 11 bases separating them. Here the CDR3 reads CAWSVRAGMNTEAFF. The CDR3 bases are TGTGCCTGGAGTGTAAGAGCAGGGATGAACACTGAAGCTTTCTTT.

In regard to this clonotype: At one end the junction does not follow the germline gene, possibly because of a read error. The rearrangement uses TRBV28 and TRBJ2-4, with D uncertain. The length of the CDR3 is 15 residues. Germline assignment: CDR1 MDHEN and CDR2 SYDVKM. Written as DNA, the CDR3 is TGTGTCACCCTCCCGGTCGGTGGAAGAGTAAACACTCAGTACTTC. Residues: CVTLPVGGRVNTQYF.

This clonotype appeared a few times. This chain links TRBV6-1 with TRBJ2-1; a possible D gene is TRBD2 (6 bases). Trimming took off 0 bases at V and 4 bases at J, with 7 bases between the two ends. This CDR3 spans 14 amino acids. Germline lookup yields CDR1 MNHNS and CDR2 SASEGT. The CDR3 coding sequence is TGTGCCAGCAGTGAAGCGGGAGGATACAATGAGCAGTTCTTC. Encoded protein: CASSEAGGYNEQFF.

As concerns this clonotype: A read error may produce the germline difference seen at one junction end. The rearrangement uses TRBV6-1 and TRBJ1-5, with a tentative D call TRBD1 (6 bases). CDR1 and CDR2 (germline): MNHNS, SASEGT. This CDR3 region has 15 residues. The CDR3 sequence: CVSREAGHPNQPQHF. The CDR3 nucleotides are TGTGTCAGCCGTGAAGCGGGACACCCTAATCAGCCCCAGCATTTT.

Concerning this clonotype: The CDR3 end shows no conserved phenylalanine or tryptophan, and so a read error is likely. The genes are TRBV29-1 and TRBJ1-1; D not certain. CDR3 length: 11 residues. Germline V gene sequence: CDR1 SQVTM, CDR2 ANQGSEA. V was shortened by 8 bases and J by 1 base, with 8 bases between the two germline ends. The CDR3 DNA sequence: TGCAGCCTTATCGAGAACACTGAAGCTTTCTTA. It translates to CSLIENTEAFL.

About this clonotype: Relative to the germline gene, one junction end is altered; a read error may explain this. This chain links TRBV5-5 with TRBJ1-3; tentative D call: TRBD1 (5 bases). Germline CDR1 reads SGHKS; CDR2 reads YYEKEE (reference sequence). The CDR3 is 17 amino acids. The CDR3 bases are TGTGCCGGTAGCGCCGGGACGGATCTCTTTTCTGGAAACACCGTATATTTT. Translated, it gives CAGSAGTDLFSGNTVYF.

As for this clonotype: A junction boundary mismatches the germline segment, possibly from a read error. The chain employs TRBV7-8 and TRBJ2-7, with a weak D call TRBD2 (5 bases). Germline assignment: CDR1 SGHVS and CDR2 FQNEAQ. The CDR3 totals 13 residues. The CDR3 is CASSTDYSYKQYF. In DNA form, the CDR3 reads TGTGCCAGCAGCACTGACTACTCCTACAAGCAGTACTTC.

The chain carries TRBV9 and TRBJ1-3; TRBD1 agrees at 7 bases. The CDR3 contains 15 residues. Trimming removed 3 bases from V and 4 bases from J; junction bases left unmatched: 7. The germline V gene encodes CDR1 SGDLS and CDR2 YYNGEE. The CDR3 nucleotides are TGTGCCAGCAGCGAGACAGGGCTAATAGGAAACACCATATATTTT. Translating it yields CASSETGLIGNTIYF.

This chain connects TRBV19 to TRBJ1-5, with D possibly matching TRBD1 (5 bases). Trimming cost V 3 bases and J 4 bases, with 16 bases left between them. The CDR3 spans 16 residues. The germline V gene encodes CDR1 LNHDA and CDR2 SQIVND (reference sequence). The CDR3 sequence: CASSILETVWNQPQHF. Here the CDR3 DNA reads TGTGCCAGTAGTATCTTGGAGACAGTGTGGAATCAGCCCCAGCATTTT.

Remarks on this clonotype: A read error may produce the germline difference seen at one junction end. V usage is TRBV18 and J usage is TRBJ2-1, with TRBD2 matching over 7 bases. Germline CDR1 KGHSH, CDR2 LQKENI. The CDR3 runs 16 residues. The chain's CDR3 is CASSSPGGRVYNEQFF. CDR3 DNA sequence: TGTGCCAGCTCATCACCCGGCGGGAGAGTCTACAATGAGCAGTTCTTC.

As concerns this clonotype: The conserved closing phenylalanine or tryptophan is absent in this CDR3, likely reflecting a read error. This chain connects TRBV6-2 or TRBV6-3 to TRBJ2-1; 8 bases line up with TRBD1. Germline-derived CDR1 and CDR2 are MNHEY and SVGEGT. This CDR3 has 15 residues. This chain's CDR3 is CASSLLDRGYNVQFL. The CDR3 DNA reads TGTGCCAGCAGCTTACTCGACAGGGGCTACAATGTGCAGTTCTTA.

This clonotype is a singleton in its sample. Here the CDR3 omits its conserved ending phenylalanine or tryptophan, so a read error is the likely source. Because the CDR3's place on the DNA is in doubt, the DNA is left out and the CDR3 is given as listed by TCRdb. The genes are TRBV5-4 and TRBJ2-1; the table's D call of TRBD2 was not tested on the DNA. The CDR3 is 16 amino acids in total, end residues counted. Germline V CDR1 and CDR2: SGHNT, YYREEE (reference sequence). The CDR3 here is CASSFPLAGTYSERYL.

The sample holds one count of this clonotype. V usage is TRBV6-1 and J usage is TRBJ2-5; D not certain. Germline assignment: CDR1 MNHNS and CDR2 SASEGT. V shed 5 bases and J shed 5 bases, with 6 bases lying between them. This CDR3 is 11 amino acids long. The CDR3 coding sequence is TGTGCCAGCAGTTTCTCGGAGACCCAGTACTTC. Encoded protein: CASSFSETQYF.